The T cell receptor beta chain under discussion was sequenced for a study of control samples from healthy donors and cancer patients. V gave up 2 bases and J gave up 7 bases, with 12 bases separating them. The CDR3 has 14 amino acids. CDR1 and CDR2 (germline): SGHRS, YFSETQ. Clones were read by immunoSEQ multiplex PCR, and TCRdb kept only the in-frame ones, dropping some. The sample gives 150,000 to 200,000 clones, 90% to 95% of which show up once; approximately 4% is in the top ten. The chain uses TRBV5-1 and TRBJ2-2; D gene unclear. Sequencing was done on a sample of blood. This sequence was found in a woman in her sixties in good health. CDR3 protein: CASSFDFAGGELFF. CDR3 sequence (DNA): TGCGCCAGCAGCTTCGATTTTGCTGGCGGGGAGCTGTTTTTT.